This record concerns one T cell receptor beta chain sequence. Antigen: not known. The source of the sample is a study of cytomegalovirus exposure and HLA in healthy donors. Study results and limitations: Later analysis demonstrated an association between a missense DCLRE1C variant and TCR beta V- and J-gene trimming. Within an earlier analysis, most TCR beta V segments proved productive either about 90% or about 30% of the time. Prediction of most subjects' HLA-A and HLA-B alleles by TCR beta sequences was reportedly accurate.

The PCR used 60 Vbeta and 13 Jbeta primers. Methods used by the authors: A later analysis tallied 87 million or so unique TCR beta chains, 9.5 million to 14 million of them shared. The repertoire was sequenced with immunoSEQ multiplex PCR; TCRdb's copy has only in-frame clones and lacks some. V and J calls and clone size are copied from that table; D and trimming were computed from the DNA. The sample shows some 76,000 clones, approximately 72% of them seen only once. Germline values: CDR1 MNHNY, CDR2 SVGAGI (reference sequence). J lost 6 bases, V lost 8 bases, and 6 bases had no gene match. The CDR3 consists of 13 residues.

The V call is TRBV6-6, the J call TRBJ1-5, with 8 bases lining up with TRBD1. Specimen: PBMCs. The origin of this receptor is a woman between 40 and 55 years old in good health and CMV-seropositive. CDR3 amino acids: CASSDQGAQPQHF. CDR3 sequence (DNA): TGTGCCAGCTCCGACCAGGGGGCTCAGCCCCAGCATTTT.